This T cell receptor (beta chain) was retrieved from a study of TIL therapy for anti-PD-1-resistant metastatic lung cancer. The CDR3 is made up of 12 amino acids. V dropped 4 bases and J dropped 4 bases, with 7 bases sitting between them. Time point indicated: pre-treatment sample, taken before nivolumab and TIL therapy. Sequencing used immunoSEQ v3. Measured with immunoSEQ multiplex PCR; TCRdb has only the in-frame clones, and not every one. Of tens of thousands of clones listed, roughly 84% are singletons. Sample: blood, taken at baseline. The rearrangement joins TRBV12-3 or TRBV12-4 to TRBJ1-2, with D uncertain. This TCR was recovered from a person aged 25 to 85 with non-small cell lung cancer. In DNA, the CDR3 is TGTGCCAGCAGTTCCGGATCCTATGGCTACACCTTC. Translation: CASSSGSYGYTF.